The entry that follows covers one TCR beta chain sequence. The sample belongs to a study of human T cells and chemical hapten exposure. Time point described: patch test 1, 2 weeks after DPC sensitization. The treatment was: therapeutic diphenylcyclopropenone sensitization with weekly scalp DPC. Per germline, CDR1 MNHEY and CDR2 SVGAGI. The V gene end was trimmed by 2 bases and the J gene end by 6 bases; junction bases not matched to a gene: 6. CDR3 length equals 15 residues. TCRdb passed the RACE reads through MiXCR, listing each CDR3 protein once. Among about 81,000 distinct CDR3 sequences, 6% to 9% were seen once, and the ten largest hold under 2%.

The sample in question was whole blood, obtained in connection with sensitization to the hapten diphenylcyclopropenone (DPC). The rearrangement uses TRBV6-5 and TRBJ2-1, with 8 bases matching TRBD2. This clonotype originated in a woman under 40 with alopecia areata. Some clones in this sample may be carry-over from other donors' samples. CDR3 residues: CASSYKGLDSNEQFF. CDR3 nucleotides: TGTGCCAGCAGTTACAAGGGACTAGATAGCAATGAGCAGTTCTTC.